This TCR beta chain is drawn from a study of cytotoxic CD8 clonotypes in ibrutinib-treated CLL. Study-level information: The cohort had about 10 relapsed/refractory and over 14 treatment-naive patients, roughly 17 IGHV unmutated.

Sequencing was designed to attain a depth spanning 1 in 200,000 to 1 in 1 million T cells. This table comes from immunoSEQ multiplex PCR, and its TCRdb copy is limited to in-frame clones, with some not included. The sample shows over 120,000 clones, 70% to 80% of them seen only once. For TCR beta libraries, around 2 micrograms of genomic DNA were obtained from cryopreserved PBMCs. The CDR3 is 15 residues long. Germline CDR1 reads GTSNPN; CDR2 reads SVGIG (reference sequence). The trim removed 3 bases at V and 5 bases at J, leaving 6 bases unmatched. The chain carries TRBV30 and TRBJ2-5; TRBD2 matches at 13 bases. The sample in question was PBMCs, obtained after 12 months of ibrutinib treatment. This receptor was obtained from a human donor with chronic lymphocytic leukemia. The CDR3 loop reads CAWSKGLAGKETQYF. The CDR3 DNA reads as TGTGCCTGGAGCAAGGGACTAGCGGGAAAGGAGACCCAGTACTTC.